The following is a TCR beta chain sequence with its context. Its antigen remains unidentified. Base qualities are not at hand, and no much larger clone is one base apart. The sample comes from a study of blood T cells in healthy people across ages (dated by TCRdb to the mid-2010s). About the investigation overall: In model experiments, roughly one uniquely barcoded TCR beta cDNA molecule per two T cells was captured by template switching. To avoid experimental bias, donors of different ages were distributed randomly across sequencing lanes. Four age groups were formed from the donors: young (average approximately 15 years), middle-aged (approximately 40), aged (about 68) and long-lived (more than 75). For two donors (one aged 18 to 29 and one aged 80 or older), the study analyzed two additional independent replicas of 1 million unique cDNA reads from the same blood draw. The study measured age-related changes in TCR beta repertoire diversity using deep sequencing normalized with unique cDNA molecular identifiers.

Broader findings and caveats from the paper: Because the CMV infection status of the donors was unknown, age-related changes in expanded clonotypes may potentially have been confounded. Estimates of total diversity based on one million sequenced T cells were regarded as lower bounds and as underestimates. There was a strong correlation between observed TCR beta diversity and the percentage of naive T cells measured by flow cytometry. Observed TCR beta diversity per million T cells fell roughly linearly with age, and a significant reduction was already apparent by age about 38. Bulk unsorted PBMC profiling prevented conclusive comparison of naive and antigen-experienced compartments. The long-lived group showed more naive CD4+ T cells, fewer expanded clones and increased TCR diversity than the aged group, suggesting age selection.

The CDR3 runs 17 residues from the cysteine to the phenylalanine. CDR3 DNA is the only sequence kept; it has 51 bases, read in frame from the first base. According to the germline V gene, CDR1 reads MGHRA and CDR2 reads YSYEKL. V ends up 1 base short and J 0 bases short, with an unmatched junction base count of 2. The 39 donors, aged about 6 to 90 years, were systemically healthy Caucasian individuals from Russia. Around 9.9 milliliters of peripheral blood were collected from each donor into EDTA-treated Vacutainer tubes. PBMCs were isolated by Ficoll-Paque density-gradient centrifugation, with at least 6 million obtained per sample. Total RNA was extracted from PBMCs with Trizol reagent, with at least 6 micrograms obtained per sample. For every donor, an aliquot of PBMCs went through flow cytometry to measure the percentages of naive CD45RAhigh/CD27high T cells. Libraries came from 5' RACE. A second roughly 7 to 12 cycle PCR used a sample-barcoded 5' primer and a J-beta primer mix. A unique molecular identifier was introduced onto each TCR beta cDNA molecule by a template-switch 5' adaptor carrying 12 random nucleotides. At least 2.5 million CDR3-containing paired-end reads were obtained from each sample. All of the RNA was converted into first-strand cDNA using the Mint cDNA synthesis kit, with a TRBC-specific oligonucleotide serving as the primer. After uracil-DNA glycosylase treatment, a first 18-cycle PCR used universal primers M1SS and BC2_uni_R on all cDNA. The original pipeline was this. Each sample was normalized by randomly selecting 1 million high-quality reads, each carrying a distinct molecular identifier. Instead of being binned into consensus sequences, reads that shared molecular identifiers were thrown out. MiTCR, set to a Q25 quality threshold and the strictest error-elimination algorithm, was used for CDR3 identification, clonotype clustering and error correction. A nonparametric unseen species model using Euler transformation provided a lower-bound estimate of total TCR beta diversity. TCRdb itself trimmed the public reads at Q25 with fastp, ran MiXCR and retained productive beta chains. A single entry per CDR3 protein holds the most common genes and DNA from its merged rows. TCRdb, rather than the study authors, made the V and J calls. This sample comprises some 1,800,000 distinct CDR3 sequences, about 39% of them detected only once. The ten biggest clones cover 23% of the sample.

This TCR was recovered from a human donor in good health. What was sequenced was blood. The chain employs TRBV4-1 and TRBJ2-2; the central 10 bases match TRBD2. The CDR3 protein is CASSQGTSGTNTGELFF. The DNA reads as follows: TGCGCCAGCAGCCAAGGTACTAGCGGGACGAACACCGGGGAGCTGTTTTTT.